This entry lists 22 T cell receptor beta chains sequenced from one sample in a study of cytomegalovirus exposure and HLA in healthy donors. The PCR had 60 Vbeta and 13 Jbeta primers. Generated by immunoSEQ multiplex PCR, the TCRdb table keeps only in-frame clones and is missing some. Among about 160,000 clones, roughly 80% were seen once, and the ten largest hold more than 8%. Sequenced material: PBMCs. The origin of the receptors is a male donor in good health and CMV-seropositive.

The V call is TRBV28, the J call TRBJ2-7, with 7 bases that match TRBD1. V shed 5 bases, J shed 0 bases, and the junction held 7 bases outside the gene matches. CDR3 length: 15 residues. The germline V gene encodes CDR1 MDHEN and CDR2 SYDVKM. The CDR3 nucleotides read TGTGCCAGCAGTGCCGGGACAGCATTCTCCTACGAGCAGTACTTC. Protein: CASSAGTAFSYEQYF.

The chain carries TRBV7-9 and TRBJ2-1; 9 positions agree with TRBD2. J gave up 7 bases and V 0 bases, and 4 bases lay outside the gene matches. CDR1 and CDR2 (germline): SEHNR, FQNEAQ (reference sequence). There are 15 residues in the CDR3. The CDR3 region has the DNA TGTGCCAGCAGCTTAGCTAGCGGGAGTCGGAATGAGCAGTTCTTC. Protein: CASSLASGSRNEQFF.

V usage is TRBV29-1 and J usage is TRBJ1-2; 9 nucleotides agree with TRBD1. Germline values: CDR1 SQVTM, CDR2 ANQGSEA. V dropped 6 bases and J dropped 5; count of bases not matched to a gene: 4. There are 12 residues in the CDR3. The CDR3 here is CSVGGQGYGYTF. CDR3 bases: TGCAGCGTCGGGGGACAGGGATATGGCTACACCTTC.

This rearrangement joins TRBV4-3 to TRBJ2-6; 8 bases map to TRBD1. Trimming removed 0 bases from V and 0 bases from J; junction bases left unmatched: 7. CDR1 is LGHNA, CDR2 YSLEER, per germline. The CDR3 loop spans 19 amino acids. The DNA for the CDR3 is TGCGCCAGCAGCCAAGAGTCCAGGGGGCGTCTCTCTGGGGCCAACGTCCTGACTTTC. It specifies CASSQESRGRLSGANVLTF.

The chain employs TRBV5-1 and TRBJ2-2, with D possibly matching TRBD2 (5 bases). This CDR3 has 16 amino acids. Germline V lookup: CDR1 SGHRS, CDR2 YFSETQ. The V and J ends lost 1 base and 6 bases respectively, with 16 bases between them. CDR3 in DNA: TGCGCCAGCAGCTTGTTCCTCTATGAGGGAGCCGGGGAGCTGTTTTTT. It is translated as CASSLFLYEGAGELFF.

V is TRBV10-3 and J is TRBJ1-1, with 9 bases lining up with TRBD1. Germline CDR1 reads ENHRY; CDR2 reads SYGVKD. CDR3 length: 16 residues. The V segment lost 2 bases and the J segment 1 base; nucleotides outside the gene matches: 5. The CDR3, as DNA: TGTGCCATCAGTGAGAAACAGGGGGCCTCGAACACTGAAGCTTTCTTT. Its protein is CAISEKQGASNTEAFF.

The chain links TRBV18 to TRBJ2-1; 13 bases map to TRBD2. Germline V gene lookup returns CDR1 KGHSH and CDR2 LQKENI. The CDR3 is made up of 16 amino acids. Trimming removed 0 bases from V and 5 bases from J; junction bases left unmatched: 1. The CDR3 DNA reads as TGTGCCAGCTCACCACCCGGGACTAGCGGGAACAATGAGCAGTTCTTC. Amino acid sequence: CASSPPGTSGNNEQFF.

The chain is built from TRBV28 and TRBJ1-2, with TRBD1 matching over 9 bases. The ends lost 6 bases at V and 2 bases at J; junction bases unmatched: 7. This CDR3 is built from 15 residues. Germline V lookup: CDR1 MDHEN, CDR2 SYDVKM. CDR3: CASREYGTGNYGYTF. The CDR3 coding sequence is TGTGCCAGCAGGGAGTACGGGACAGGGAACTATGGCTACACCTTC.

The chain employs TRBV10-3 and TRBJ1-2; D not certain. V was cut by 4 bases and J by 7 bases, with 10 bases left in between. The CDR3 runs to 12 residues. CDR1 and CDR2 (germline): ENHRY, SYGVKD. This CDR3 reads CAISASRGGYTF. DNA for the CDR3: TGTGCCATCAGTGCATCTAGAGGTGGCTACACCTTC.

This clone was counted once. This rearrangement joins TRBV23-1 to TRBJ1-1, with D perhaps TRBD1 (6 bases). TRBV23-1 qualifies as an ORF whose function is uncertain. V was trimmed by 2 bases and J by 5 bases, leaving 15 bases between them. The CDR3 contains 15 residues. CDR3 protein: CASSQTSSGETEAFF. Written as DNA, the CDR3 is TGCGCCAGCAGTCAAACATCTTCAGGGGAAACTGAAGCTTTCTTT.

V and J are TRBV27 and TRBJ2-7, with 7 nucleotides matching TRBD1. Per germline, CDR1 MNHEY and CDR2 SMNVEV (reference sequence). V lost 3 bases, J lost 9 bases, and 8 bases stayed unmatched. There are 13 residues in the CDR3. CDR3 region: CASSFKDRDGQYF. In DNA form, the CDR3 reads TGTGCCAGCAGTTTCAAAGACAGGGACGGGCAGTACTTC.

The V and J genes are TRBV5-1 and TRBJ2-3, with a possible D match to TRBD2 (6 bases). V was pared by 4 bases and J by 0 bases, with 18 bases between. The CDR3 is 17 residues long. Germline V gives CDR1 SGHRS, CDR2 YFSETQ. Here the CDR3 DNA reads TGCGCCAGCAGCCTCCCTGTCCTAGCGACTAGCACAGATACGCAGTATTTT. It is translated as CASSLPVLATSTDTQYF.

The V call is TRBV28, the J call TRBJ2-7; a possible D gene is TRBD1 (5 bases). The germline CDR1 and CDR2 sequences are MDHEN and SYDVKM. The V and J ends lost 3 bases and 6 bases respectively, with 12 bases between them. CDR3 size: 13 residues. The CDR3 DNA reads as TGTGCCAGCAGTTTTTGGGGCAGGACCGAGCAGTACTTC. The encoded protein is CASSFWGRTEQYF.

The rearrangement uses TRBV19 and TRBJ2-7, with 8 bases matching TRBD2. The CDR3 loop spans 18 amino acids. The V segment lost 4 bases and the J segment 2 bases; nucleotides outside the gene matches: 16. Germline V gene lookup returns CDR1 LNHDA and CDR2 SQIVND (reference sequence). In nucleotides, the CDR3 is TGTGCCAGTAGTACCCCATCGGGGGCGGGAGGTGATACCTACGAGCAGTACTTC. It is translated as CASSTPSGAGGDTYEQYF.

The chain has TRBV4-3 and TRBJ1-1; TRBD1 matches at 9 bases. The germline gives CDR1 LGHNA, CDR2 YSLEER. This CDR3 contains 16 residues. The trim removed 3 bases at V and 4 bases at J, leaving 9 bases unmatched. The CDR3 here is CASSHLPGQGITEAFF. CDR3 nucleotides: TGCGCCAGCAGCCATCTACCGGGACAGGGAATCACTGAAGCTTTCTTT.

The count of this clone is one. The rearrangement joins TRBV13 to TRBJ1-2; no clear D gene. Trimming removed 7 bases at V and 8 bases at J, with 26 bases between. Germline CDR1 reads PRHDT; CDR2 reads FYEKMQ (reference sequence). CDR3 length: 16 residues. This CDR3 reads CASTVYSPGSLRGYTF. CDR3 nucleotide sequence: TGTGCCAGCACGGTTTATTCCCCGGGGTCGTTAAGGGGCTACACCTTC.

This sequence joins TRBV7-2 and TRBJ1-5; 12 nucleotides align to TRBD1. This CDR3 contains 17 residues. J lost 5 bases, V lost 1 base, and 6 bases had no gene match. CDR1 is SGHTA, CDR2 FQGNSA, per germline. The CDR3 DNA reads as TGTGCCAGCAGCTTAGAAGGGGGGGACAGGGGGCATCAGCCCCAGCATTTT. Protein sequence: CASSLEGGDRGHQPQHF.

The chain recombines TRBV30 with TRBJ1-1; D unresolved. The V end lost 1 base, the J end lost 1 base, and 16 bases lay between the germline ends. The CDR3 has 16 residues. Germline values: CDR1 GTSNPN, CDR2 SVGIG (reference sequence). The CDR3 spells CAWSAAFRQRNTEAFF. In DNA, the CDR3 is TGTGCCTGGAGTGCCGCATTTAGACAACGGAACACTGAAGCTTTCTTT. The variable domain in full, with the rest retrieved from reference TRBV30 and TRBJ1-1, is SQTIHQWPATLVQPVGSPLSLECTVEGTSNPNLYWYRQAAGRGLQLLFYSVGIGQISSEVPQNLSASRPQDRQFILSSKKLLLSDSGFYLCAWSAAFRQRNTEAFFGQGTRLTVV.

The gene calls are TRBV5-5 and TRBJ1-2, with TRBD1 identical over 7 bases. This CDR3 spans 14 amino acids. The V segment lost 2 bases and the J segment 2 bases; nucleotides outside the gene matches: 3. Germline V gene data show CDR1 as SGHKS and CDR2 as YYEKEE (reference sequence). This CDR3 reads CASSFGTANYGYTF. The CDR3 coding sequence is TGTGCCAGCAGCTTCGGGACAGCAAACTATGGCTACACCTTC.

The V and J genes are TRBV9 and TRBJ2-5; tentative D call: TRBD2 (5 bases). Germline V gene sequence: CDR1 SGDLS, CDR2 YYNGEE. V was cut by 2 bases and J by 3 bases, with 14 bases left in between. CDR3 length: 15 amino acids. The CDR3 reads CASSVGRGNEETQYF. DNA for the CDR3: TGTGCCAGCAGCGTTGGTCGGGGAAATGAAGAGACCCAGTACTTC.

The rearrangement joins TRBV5-6 to TRBJ2-3, with D possibly being TRBD2 (6 bases). Trimming took off 6 bases at V and 1 base at J, with 18 bases between the two ends. This CDR3 has 16 residues. Germline V gene lookup returns CDR1 SGHDT and CDR2 YYEEEE. The CDR3 coding sequence is TGTGCCAGCACCCTGCTTTTCGGGGGAGGCACAGATACGCAGTATTTT. It specifies CASTLLFGGGTDTQYF.

In its sample, this clone was seen once. The chain recombines TRBV7-2 with TRBJ2-1, with TRBD1 matching over 9 bases. With 5 bases clipped from V and 3 bases from J, the junction kept 8 bases outside the gene matches. CDR3 length equals 16 residues. From germline, CDR1 is SGHTA and CDR2 FQGNSA. Here the CDR3 DNA reads TGTGCCAGCAGCGAACGTACAGGGGGCTTCTACAATGAGCAGTTCTTC. Residues: CASSERTGGFYNEQFF.